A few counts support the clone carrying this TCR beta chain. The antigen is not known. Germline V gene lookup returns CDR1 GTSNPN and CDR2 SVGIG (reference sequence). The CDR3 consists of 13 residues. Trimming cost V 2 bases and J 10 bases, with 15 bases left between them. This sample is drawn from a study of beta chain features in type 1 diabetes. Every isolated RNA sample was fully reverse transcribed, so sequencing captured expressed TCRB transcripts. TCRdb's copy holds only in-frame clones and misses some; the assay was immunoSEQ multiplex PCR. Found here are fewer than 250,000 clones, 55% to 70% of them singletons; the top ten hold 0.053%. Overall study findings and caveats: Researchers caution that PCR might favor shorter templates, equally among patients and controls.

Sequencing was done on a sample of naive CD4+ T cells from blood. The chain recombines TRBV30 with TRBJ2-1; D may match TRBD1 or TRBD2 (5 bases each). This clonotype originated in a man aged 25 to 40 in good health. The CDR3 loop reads CAWSRQLREEQFF. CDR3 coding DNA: TGTGCCTGGAGTCGACAGCTAAGGGAGGAGCAGTTCTTC.